One sample yielded the 24 T cell receptor beta chains listed below, sequenced in a study of T cell repertoires in cytomegalovirus infection. MiXCR, run by TCRdb on the reads, gives a single entry per CDR3 protein. The sample lists about 920,000 distinct CDR3 sequences; roughly 30% were seen once. For these receptors, no antigen is known. The sample consisted of cultured CD8+ T cells from PBMCs, taken from culture after CMV antigen stimulation. These receptors were taken from a human donor in good health (CMV status not recorded). Some clones in this sample may be carry-over from other donors' samples.

The V gene is TRBV20-1, the J gene TRBJ2-7; 9 bases align to TRBD2. V was pared by 0 bases and J by 4 bases, with 1 base of the junction left unmatched. The germline V gene has CDR1 DFQATT and CDR2 SNEGSKA (reference sequence). The CDR3 contains 13 residues. Written as DNA, the CDR3 is TGCAGTGCTAGAGATCTAGCGGGGTACGAGCAGTACTTC. Amino acids: CSARDLAGYEQYF.

V usage is TRBV27 and J usage is TRBJ2-7; no reliable D call. Per the germline V gene, CDR1 is MNHEY and CDR2 is SMNVEV (reference sequence). V dropped 1 base and J dropped 1 base, with 8 bases sitting between them. This CDR3 spans 14 amino acids. The chain's CDR3 is CASSLYPFSYEQYF. CDR3 DNA: TGTGCCAGCAGTTTATACCCCTTTTCCTACGAGCAGTACTTC.

The rearrangement joins TRBV12-3 or TRBV12-4 to TRBJ2-2; 9 bases fit TRBD2. The CDR3 length is 14 residues. V dropped 11 bases and J dropped 3; count of bases not matched to a gene: 7. The CDR3 DNA sequence: TGTGCCTTTCCTAGCGGGGACTACACCGGGGAGCTGTTTTTT. Its translation: CAFPSGDYTGELFF.

This clonotype appeared a few times. The CDR3 DNA reads as TGTGCCAGCAGAGGGACAGGGGGCTGGACAGATACGCAGTATTTT. Translated: CASRGTGGWTDTQYF. The chain has TRBV7-9 and TRBJ2-3, with 12 bases fitting TRBD1. Germline V gives CDR1 SEHNR, CDR2 FQNEAQ (reference sequence). The CDR3 loop spans 15 amino acids. Germline trimming cut 6 bases from V and 3 bases from J; bases unmatched to any gene: 4. The full variable domain, its missing parts supplied by reference TRBV7-9 and TRBJ2-3, is DTGVSQNPRHKITKRGQNVTFRCDPISEHNRLYWYRQTLGQGPEFLTYFQNEAQLEKSRLLSDRFSAERPKGSFSTLEIQRTEQGDSAMYLCASRGTGGWTDTQYFGPGTRLTVL.

The chain is built from TRBV7-8 and TRBJ2-2, with a weak D call TRBD1 (5 bases). V shed 3 bases and J shed 9 bases, with 11 bases lying between them. Germline-derived CDR1 and CDR2 are SGHVS and FQNEAQ. This CDR3 is built from 13 residues. The CDR3 reads CASSFAGIRELFF. The CDR3 coding sequence is TGTGCCAGCAGCTTCGCAGGGATCCGGGAGCTGTTTTTT.

J is TRBJ1-5 and V is TRBV6-2 or TRBV6-3; 7 bases line up with TRBD1. Per the germline V gene, CDR1 is MNHEY and CDR2 is SVGEGT. The CDR3 sequence is 16 residues long. V lost 1 base, J lost 1 base, and 4 bases stayed unmatched. The CDR3 DNA sequence: TGTGCCAGCAGTTACTACTTCAGGGGGAGCAATCAGCCCCAGCATTTT. Translation: CASSYYFRGSNQPQHF.

The chain couples TRBV27 to TRBJ1-2; a possible D gene is TRBD1 (6 bases). V lost 5 bases to trimming and J lost 5 bases, with 18 bases between them. CDR3 length: 15 residues. In germline, CDR1 is MNHEY, CDR2 SMNVEV (reference sequence). The CDR3: CASSPGQPGRYGYTF. DNA for the CDR3: TGTGCCAGCAGTCCAGGACAGCCGGGAAGGTATGGCTACACCTTC.

The chain employs TRBV6-6 and TRBJ2-7; TRBD2 agrees at 8 bases. The CDR3 contains 15 residues. Unmatched junction bases numbered 8, after V lost 5 bases and J lost 2 bases. CDR1 is MNHNY, CDR2 SVGAGI, per germline (reference sequence). For the CDR3, the DNA is TGTGCCAGCAGTATCAGTGCGGGGGGAACCTACGAGCAGTACTTC. Its protein product is CASSISAGGTYEQYF.

This clonotype was seen a handful of times. The rearrangement uses TRBV27 and TRBJ1-2, with 10 bases that match TRBD1. The J segment lost 8 bases and the V segment lost 4 bases, leaving 7 bases of the junction unmatched. The CDR3 spans 14 residues. Per germline, CDR1 MNHEY and CDR2 SMNVEV (reference sequence). The chain's CDR3 is CASSSGQGVRGYTF. CDR3 coding DNA: TGTGCCAGCAGTTCCGGACAGGGGGTGAGAGGCTACACCTTC.

In its sample, this clonotype was seen a few times. The rearrangement uses TRBV2 and TRBJ1-1, with D hard to call. Trimming removed 8 bases at V and 1 base at J, with 14 bases between. The germline V gene has CDR1 SNHLY and CDR2 FYNNEI. This CDR3 has 14 residues. In DNA form, the CDR3 reads TGTGCCAGCTGCTGTTCGATGCGGAACACTGAAGCTTTCTTT. Its protein product is CASCCSMRNTEAFF.

The J gene is TRBJ1-5, the V gene TRBV19; D is perhaps TRBD1 (6 bases). Germline V gene sequence: CDR1 LNHDA, CDR2 SQIVND (reference sequence). CDR3 size: 15 residues. V lost 5 bases, J lost 4 bases, and 15 bases lay in between. The CDR3 here is CASSPGQLTNQPQHF. The CDR3, as DNA: TGTGCCAGTAGTCCGGGACAACTAACTAATCAGCCCCAGCATTTT.

To note about this clonotype: Germline is not matched at one junction end, which may reflect a read error. J is TRBJ1-3 and V is TRBV7-7; D perhaps matches TRBD1 (6 bases). The CDR3 totals 18 residues. Looked up from germline, CDR1 is SSHAT and CDR2 is FNYEAQ (reference sequence). Written as DNA, the CDR3 is TGTGCTAGCACCCCCCTGTCGGCAGGGGTCATCTCTGGAAACACCATATATTTT. This translates into CASTPLSAGVISGNTIYF.

CDR3 residues: CSVAGLAGGRTGELFF. CDR3 nucleotides: TGCAGCGTTGCGGGTTTAGCGGGGGGGCGCACCGGGGAGCTGTTTTTT. The chain is built from TRBV29-1 and TRBJ2-2; 11 bases map to TRBD2. Trimming removed 4 bases from V and 4 bases from J; junction bases left unmatched: 8. CDR1 and CDR2 (germline): SQVTM, ANQGSEA. The CDR3 has 16 residues.

The rearrangement uses TRBV15 and TRBJ2-3; 7 bases map to TRBD1. The CDR3 sequence is 16 residues long. The V and J ends lost 3 bases and 3 bases, in that order; junction bases with no gene match: 9. The V gene's germline CDR1 is LNHNV and CDR2 YYDKDF (reference sequence). Here the CDR3 DNA reads TGTGCCACCAGCAGCTCCGGGACAGTGGGTACAGATACGCAGTATTTT. The encoded protein is CATSSSGTVGTDTQYF.

This clonotype was counted only a few times. The J gene is TRBJ2-1, the V gene TRBV7-9; TRBD2 matches 9 bases. Germline V gives CDR1 SEHNR, CDR2 FQNEAQ (reference sequence). V lost 10 bases, J lost 3 bases, and 7 bases stayed unmatched. This CDR3 has 14 residues. In DNA form, the CDR3 reads TGTGCCATCGGGGGGCGGGGGGGCTACAATGAGCAGTTCTTC. Amino acids: CAIGGRGGYNEQFF.

This clonotype appeared a few times. The chain links TRBV7-6 to TRBJ1-2, with TRBD1 identical over 7 bases. The CDR3 totals 12 residues. Germline CDR1 reads SGHVS; CDR2 reads FNYEAQ. The V segment lost 4 bases and the J segment 7 bases; nucleotides outside the gene matches: 3. CDR3 residues: CASSSGQTGYTF. In nucleotides, the CDR3 is TGTGCCAGCAGCTCGGGACAGACTGGCTACACCTTC.

This rearrangement joins TRBV2 to TRBJ2-3, with D unresolved. This CDR3 has 16 amino acids. Trimming stripped 7 bases from V and 6 bases from J, with 23 bases between. CDR1 is SNHLY and CDR2 is FYNNEI in the germline V gene. The CDR3 bases are TGTGCCAGCACTCTGAGAGGCTCCCTTCGAGAGGATACGCAGTATTTT. Protein: CASTLRGSLREDTQYF.

This clonotype was seen a few times. The chain links TRBV24-1 to TRBJ2-1; 13 bases are a match to TRBD2. With V trimmed by 4 bases and J by 12 bases, 5 bases remained unmatched. Germline CDR1 reads KGHDR; CDR2 reads SFDVKD. This CDR3 region has 14 residues. This chain's CDR3 is CATSERTSGGPQFF. The DNA for the CDR3 is TGTGCCACCAGTGAGAGGACTAGCGGGGGCCCGCAGTTCTTC.

This clonotype was counted only a few times. The V gene is TRBV7-6, the J gene TRBJ1-1, with TRBD1 as a possible D gene (5 bases). Trimming left V 4 bases short and J 0 bases short, with 18 bases between. This CDR3 is built from 17 residues. CDR1 SGHVS and CDR2 FNYEAQ come from the germline V gene. CDR3: CASSSYPVGTMNTEAFF. The CDR3, as DNA: TGTGCCAGCAGCTCTTACCCCGTAGGGACCATGAACACTGAAGCTTTCTTT.

This clonotype was seen a handful of times. V gene TRBV4-2 combines with J gene TRBJ2-1; D is unresolved. V lost 0 bases to trimming and J lost 6 bases, with 9 bases between them. Germline CDR1 LGHNA, CDR2 YNFKEQ. The CDR3 extends over 14 amino acids. The CDR3 nucleotides read TGTGCCAGCAGCCAAGAGACTGGAAGCAATGAGCAGTTCTTC. Residues: CASSQETGSNEQFF.

Concerning this clonotype: With a much larger clone just one base away, this may be a read error. V is TRBV7-8 and J is TRBJ2-1, with 7 bases matching TRBD2. Per germline, CDR1 SGHVS and CDR2 FQNEAQ. This CDR3 region has 15 residues. The V segment lost 3 bases and the J segment 15 bases; nucleotides outside the gene matches: 17. The chain's CDR3 is CASSFAGTNDFHPFF. In DNA, the CDR3 is TGTGCCAGCAGCTTTGCCGGGACTAACGATTTTCACCCGTTCTTC.

This clonotype has only a few counts. The chain couples TRBV6-2 or TRBV6-3 to TRBJ2-5, with 9 positions matching TRBD2. CDR1 is MNHEY and CDR2 is SVGEGT in the germline V gene. The length of the CDR3 is 17 residues. The V and J ends lost 6 bases and 5 bases, in that order; junction bases with no gene match: 16. The CDR3 loop reads CASRALGGGAGKETQYF. The CDR3 nucleotides read TGTGCCAGCAGAGCCTTGGGCGGGGGGGCCGGGAAGGAGACCCAGTACTTC.

As regards this clonotype: A read error may produce the germline difference seen at one junction end. V is TRBV6-5 and J is TRBJ2-1; 9 nucleotides match TRBD1. The V gene's germline CDR1 is MNHEY and CDR2 SVGAGI. The CDR3 runs 11 residues. The CDR3 sequence is CASTQGAFQIF. CDR3 sequence (DNA): TGTGCCAGCACACAGGGGGCTTTTCAGATCTTC.

This clonotype turned up a few times. The rearrangement links TRBV6-1 to TRBJ2-2; 7 bases fit TRBD1. V trimming: 6 bases; J trimming: 6 bases; junction bases outside the gene matches: 1. This CDR3 is built from 12 residues. The V gene's germline CDR1 is MNHNS and CDR2 SASEGT. CDR3 loop: CASRDRAGELFF. The CDR3 DNA is TGTGCCAGCAGAGACAGGGCCGGGGAGCTGTTTTTT.